This paragraph reports one T cell receptor beta chain. Here immunoSEQ multiplex PCR was the method, and the copy in TCRdb shows in-frame clones only, minus some. The table lists just over 300,000 clones, about 88% of them singletons. Two negative PCRs, clearance, or symptom resolution had been documented for recovered Cohort 3 donors. The data belong to a study of blood T cell repertoires in COVID-19. The sample was PBMCs or T cells enriched from blood (not recorded which). The clonotype was recovered from a middle-aged woman who had recovered from COVID-19.

This chain's CDR3 is CASSRTGGIAILYTF. As DNA, the CDR3 is TGTGCCAGCAGTCGGACAGGGGGCATTGCTATACTATACACCTTC. The V gene is TRBV2, the J gene TRBJ1-2, with 11 nucleotides matching TRBD1. The CDR3 spans 15 residues. The germline V gene encodes CDR1 SNHLY and CDR2 FYNNEI. With 5 bases clipped from V and 11 bases from J, the junction kept 13 bases outside the gene matches.